The 27 T cell receptor beta chains listed next were all sequenced from one sample in a study of monozygotic twins with inflammatory bowel disease. No DNA is given; TCRdb re-called the 5' RACE reads and lists each CDR3 protein once. The clone table shows nearly 450,000 distinct CDR3 sequences, with the ten largest holding roughly 2.3%. Sequenced material: blood. These receptors were collected from a human donor with ulcerative colitis or Crohn's disease, or a healthy co-twin of an affected twin (not recorded which).

The chain employs TRBV7-3 and TRBJ2-7; TCRdb's D call of TRBD1 is untestable without DNA. Per germline, CDR1 SGHTA and CDR2 FQGTGA. CDR3 length: 14 amino acids. The CDR3 sequence is CASSLKGQGSEQYF.

The chain recombines TRBV19 with TRBJ2-7; TCRdb names TRBD1, which stays unverified in the absence of DNA. CDR1 and CDR2 from the germline V gene are LNHDA and SQIVND (reference sequence). This CDR3 contains 13 residues. The CDR3 protein is CASSPQGAREQYF.

The genes are TRBV11-2 and TRBJ1-5; TCRdb's D call of TRBD1 is untestable without DNA. This CDR3 region has 13 residues. The germline CDR1 and CDR2 sequences are SGHAT and FQNNGV. The CDR3 loop is CASSPGGNQPQHF.

The chain combines TRBV3-1 with TRBJ2-3; TCRdb returns TRBD2, unconfirmable since there is no DNA. In germline, CDR1 is LGHDT, CDR2 YNNKEL (reference sequence). CDR3 size: 14 residues. The CDR3 here is CASSPGVGTDTQYF.

The chain links TRBV11-2 to TRBJ2-6; as DNA is missing, the TRBD2 call by TCRdb cannot be tested. Germline V gene data show CDR1 as SGHAT and CDR2 as FQNNGV. This CDR3 has 18 amino acids. This CDR3 reads CASSFGLAGLAGANVLTF.

The chain is built from TRBV7-9 and TRBJ1-4; TCRdb reports TRBD1, a call that lacks DNA to check it against. Germline-derived CDR1 and CDR2 are SEHNR and FQNEAQ (reference sequence). The CDR3 contains 14 residues. This chain's CDR3 is CASSRTGVNEKLFF.

V and J are TRBV29-1 and TRBJ2-7; TCRdb indicates TRBD1, and absent DNA this call remains unverified. Germline values: CDR1 SQVTM, CDR2 ANQGSEA. This CDR3 is built from 14 residues. CDR3 region: CSVEVDSPSYEQYF.

The CDR3 protein is CASSSQGAGPLGYNEQFF. The V gene is TRBV4-1, the J gene TRBJ2-1; TCRdb picks TRBD2, but there is no DNA to check that call. This CDR3 is 18 amino acids long. The germline CDR1 and CDR2 sequences are MGHRA and YSYEKL.

The CDR3 region is CASRPTGLWDTGELFF. This chain links TRBV5-1 with TRBJ2-2; TCRdb gives TRBD1 as the D gene, but with no DNA this cannot be confirmed. This CDR3 comprises 16 residues. CDR1 and CDR2 (germline): SGHRS, YFSETQ.

The rearrangement uses TRBV9 and TRBJ1-2; checking the TCRdb D call of TRBD1 is not possible without DNA. The CDR3 spans 14 residues. Germline V lookup: CDR1 SGDLS, CDR2 YYNGEE. The CDR3 loop is CASSVSGNIGGYTF.

V gene TRBV9 combines with J gene TRBJ1-3; TCRdb outputs TRBD1, but without DNA this stays unchecked. CDR1 is SGDLS, CDR2 YYNGEE, per germline. The CDR3 spans 15 residues. The CDR3 is CASSSTENAGNTIYF.

The chain carries TRBV11-2 and TRBJ2-1; TCRdb indicates TRBD1, and absent DNA this call remains unverified. The CDR3 sequence is 17 residues long. Germline V gene sequence: CDR1 SGHAT, CDR2 FQNNGV. CDR3 sequence: CASSWPRGAVRGFEQFF.

The chain carries TRBV13 and TRBJ2-7; TCRdb's D call, TRBD1, is unchecked because there is no DNA. The CDR3 spans 15 residues. Germline lookup yields CDR1 PRHDT and CDR2 FYEKMQ (reference sequence). The CDR3 loop is CASSPPGTGVYEQYF.

This chain connects TRBV5-1 to TRBJ2-3; TCRdb calls TRBD1, which cannot be checked without DNA. The CDR3 spans 16 residues. CDR1 and CDR2 (germline): SGHRS, YFSETQ. The CDR3 loop reads CASRSLRGTSTDTQYF.

The gene calls are TRBV10-3 and TRBJ2-2; TCRdb returns TRBD2, unconfirmable since there is no DNA. The germline V gene encodes CDR1 ENHRY and CDR2 SYGVKD. This CDR3 has 14 residues. The CDR3 sequence: CAISAGPVVGELFF.

CDR3 loop: CASSLPTTYNEQFF. The chain couples TRBV5-5 to TRBJ2-1. CDR1 is SGHKS, CDR2 YYEKEE, per germline (reference sequence). The CDR3 spans 14 residues.

The rearrangement uses TRBV7-9 and TRBJ2-1; the TRBD2 assignment by TCRdb is unverifiable without DNA. Looked up from germline, CDR1 is SEHNR and CDR2 is FQNEAQ (reference sequence). The CDR3 is made up of 14 amino acids. CDR3 sequence reads: CASSGLVVLNEQFF.

The V call is TRBV12-3 or TRBV12-4, the J call TRBJ1-2; TCRdb's D gene call, TRBD1, goes unchecked for lack of DNA. This CDR3 comprises 16 residues. CDR3 sequence reads: CASSLALGQGDYGYTF.

The rearrangement uses TRBV21-1 and TRBJ1-1; with no DNA, the TCRdb D assignment of TRBD1 cannot be verified. TRBV21-1 is a documented pseudogene. The CDR3 loop spans 16 amino acids. CDR3 sequence: CASSKPLTSGNTEAFF.

The rearrangement joins TRBV14 to TRBJ2-1; checking the TCRdb D call of TRBD1 is not possible without DNA. The CDR3 contains 16 residues. The germline V gene has CDR1 SGHDN and CDR2 FVKESK. The CDR3 spells CASSQGELGQGGEQFF.

The J gene is TRBJ1-3, the V gene TRBV18. CDR1 is KGHSH, CDR2 LQKENI, per germline. The CDR3 extends over 15 amino acids. The CDR3 sequence: CASSPRKGSGNTIYF.

The gene calls are TRBV4-3 and TRBJ2-1; TCRdb proposes TRBD1, but this gene call is untestable without DNA. Per germline, CDR1 LGHNA and CDR2 YSLEER. This CDR3 comprises 15 residues. CDR3 protein: CASRSGTGVYNEQFF.

This chain uses TRBV7-3 with TRBJ2-2; as DNA is missing, the TRBD2 call by TCRdb cannot be tested. Germline V lookup: CDR1 SGHTA, CDR2 FQGTGA. CDR3 length equals 16 residues. CDR3 sequence: CASSSTGGRNTGELFF.

This chain uses TRBV7-3 with TRBJ2-7; with no DNA, the TCRdb D assignment of TRBD2 cannot be verified. Germline values: CDR1 SGHTA, CDR2 FQGTGA. The CDR3 is 14 residues long. The CDR3 spells CASSLSPGRYEQYF.

The chain carries TRBV6-5 and TRBJ1-2. Germline loops: CDR1 MNHEY, CDR2 SVGAGI. The CDR3 has 13 amino acids. This CDR3 is CASSSLEDYGYTF.

The rearrangement joins TRBV20-1 to TRBJ2-3. CDR1 DFQATT and CDR2 SNEGSKA come from the germline V gene (reference sequence). This CDR3 region has 12 residues. The CDR3 spells CSASYSTDTQYF.

This chain joins TRBV2 and TRBJ2-3; TCRdb selects TRBD2, and the lack of DNA leaves this call unchecked. The CDR3 extends over 14 amino acids. The germline gives CDR1 SNHLY, CDR2 FYNNEI. Here the CDR3 reads CASSRDSKIDTQYF.